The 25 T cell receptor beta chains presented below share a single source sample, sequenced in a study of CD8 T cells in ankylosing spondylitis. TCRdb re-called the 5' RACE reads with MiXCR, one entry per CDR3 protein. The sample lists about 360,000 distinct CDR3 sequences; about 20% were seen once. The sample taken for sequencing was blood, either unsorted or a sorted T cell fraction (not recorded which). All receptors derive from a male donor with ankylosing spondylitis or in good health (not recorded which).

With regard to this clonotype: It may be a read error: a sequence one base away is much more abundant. The DNA for the CDR3 is TGCAGCATCAGGGCACCATTCTCCTACGAGCAGTACTTC. This encodes CSIRAPFSYEQYF. The chain is built from TRBV29-1 and TRBJ2-7; D may be TRBD1 (5 bases). Between the trimmed V and J ends, which lost 8 bases and 0 bases, there was a span of 14 bases. The CDR3 extends over 13 amino acids. Germline V gene sequence: CDR1 SQVTM, CDR2 ANQGSEA.

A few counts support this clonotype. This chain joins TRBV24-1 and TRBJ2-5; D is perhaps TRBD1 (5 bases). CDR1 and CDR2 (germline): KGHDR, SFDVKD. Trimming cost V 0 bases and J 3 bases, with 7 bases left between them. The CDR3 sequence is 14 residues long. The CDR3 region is CATSDLGREETQYF. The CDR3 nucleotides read TGTGCCACCAGTGATTTGGGCAGGGAAGAGACCCAGTACTTC.

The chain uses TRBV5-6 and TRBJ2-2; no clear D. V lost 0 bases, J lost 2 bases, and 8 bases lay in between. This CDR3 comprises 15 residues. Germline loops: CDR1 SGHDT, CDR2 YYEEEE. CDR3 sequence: CASSLAQENTGELFF. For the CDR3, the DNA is TGTGCCAGCAGCTTGGCTCAGGAAAACACCGGGGAGCTGTTTTTT.

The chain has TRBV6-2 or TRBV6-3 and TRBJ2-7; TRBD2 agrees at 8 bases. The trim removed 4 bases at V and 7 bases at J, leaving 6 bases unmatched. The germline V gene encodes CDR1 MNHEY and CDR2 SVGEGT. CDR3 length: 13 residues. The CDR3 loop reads CASSFGGAQEQYF. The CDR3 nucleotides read TGTGCCAGCAGTTTCGGGGGGGCGCAAGAGCAGTACTTC.

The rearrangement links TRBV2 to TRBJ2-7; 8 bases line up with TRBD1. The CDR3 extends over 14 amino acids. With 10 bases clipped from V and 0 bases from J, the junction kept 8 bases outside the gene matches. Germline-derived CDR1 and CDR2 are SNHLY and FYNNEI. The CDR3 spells CATMDRASSYEQYF. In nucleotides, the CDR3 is TGTGCCACCATGGACAGGGCGTCCTCCTACGAGCAGTACTTC.

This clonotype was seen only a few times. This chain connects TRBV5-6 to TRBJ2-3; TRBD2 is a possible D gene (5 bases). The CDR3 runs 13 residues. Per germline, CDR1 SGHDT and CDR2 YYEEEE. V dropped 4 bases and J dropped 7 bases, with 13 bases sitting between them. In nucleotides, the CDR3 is TGTGCCAGCAGCCATAGGGAGCAGAATACGCAGTATTTT. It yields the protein CASSHREQNTQYF.

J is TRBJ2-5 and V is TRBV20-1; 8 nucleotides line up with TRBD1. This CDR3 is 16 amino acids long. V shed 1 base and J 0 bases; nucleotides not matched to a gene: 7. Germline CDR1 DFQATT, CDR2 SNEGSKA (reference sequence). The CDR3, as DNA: TGCAGTGCTAGAGCGGAGGGGACAGGAGACCAAGAGACCCAGTACTTC. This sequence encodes CSARAEGTGDQETQYF.

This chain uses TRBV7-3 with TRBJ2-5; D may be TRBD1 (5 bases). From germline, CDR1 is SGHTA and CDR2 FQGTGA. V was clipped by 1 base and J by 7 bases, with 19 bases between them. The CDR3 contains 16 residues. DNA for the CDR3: TGTGCCAGCAGCTTAAGAGTAGGGGATTTCCTGGTGACCCAGTACTTC. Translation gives CASSLRVGDFLVTQYF.

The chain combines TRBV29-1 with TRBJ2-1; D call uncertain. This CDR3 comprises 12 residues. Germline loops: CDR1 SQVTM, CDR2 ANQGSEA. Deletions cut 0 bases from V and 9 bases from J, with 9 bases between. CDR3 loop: CSVEELVGEQFF. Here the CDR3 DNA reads TGCAGCGTTGAAGAACTGGTCGGTGAGCAGTTCTTC.

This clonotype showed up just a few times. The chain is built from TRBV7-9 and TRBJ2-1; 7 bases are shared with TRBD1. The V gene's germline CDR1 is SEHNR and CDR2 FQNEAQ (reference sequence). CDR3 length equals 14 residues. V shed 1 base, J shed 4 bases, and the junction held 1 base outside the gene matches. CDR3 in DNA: TGTGCCAGCAGCTTAGAGGGACAGTACAATGAGCAGTTCTTC. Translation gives CASSLEGQYNEQFF.

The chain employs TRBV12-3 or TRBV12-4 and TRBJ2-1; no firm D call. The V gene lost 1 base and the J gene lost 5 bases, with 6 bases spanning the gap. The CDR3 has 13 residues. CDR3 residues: CASSLVRNNEQFF. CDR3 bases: TGTGCCAGCAGTTTAGTGAGGAACAATGAGCAGTTCTTC.

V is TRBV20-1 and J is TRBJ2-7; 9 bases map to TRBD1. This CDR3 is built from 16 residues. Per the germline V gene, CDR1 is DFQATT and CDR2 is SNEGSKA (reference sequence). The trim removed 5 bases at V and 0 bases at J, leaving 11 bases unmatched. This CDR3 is CSASPLPGQGSYEQYF. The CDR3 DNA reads TGCAGTGCTTCACCACTGCCGGGACAGGGCTCCTACGAGCAGTACTTC.

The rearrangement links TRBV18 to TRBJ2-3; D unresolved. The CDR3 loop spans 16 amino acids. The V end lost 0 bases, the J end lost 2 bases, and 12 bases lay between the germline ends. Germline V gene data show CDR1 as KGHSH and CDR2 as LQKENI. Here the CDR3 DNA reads TGTGCCAGCTCACCACCGTCTCCGCCTTTCACAGATACGCAGTATTTT. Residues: CASSPPSPPFTDTQYF.

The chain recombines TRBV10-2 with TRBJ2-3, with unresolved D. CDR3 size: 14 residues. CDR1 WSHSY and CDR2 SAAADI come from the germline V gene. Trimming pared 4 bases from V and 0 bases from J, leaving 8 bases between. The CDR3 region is CASSGWSSTDTQYF. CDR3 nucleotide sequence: TGCGCCAGCAGTGGCTGGTCTAGCACAGATACGCAGTATTTT.

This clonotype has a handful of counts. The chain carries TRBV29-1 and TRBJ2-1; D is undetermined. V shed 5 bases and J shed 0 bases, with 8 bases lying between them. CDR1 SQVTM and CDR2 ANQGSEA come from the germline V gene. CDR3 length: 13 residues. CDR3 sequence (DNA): TGCAGCGTTTTTGGCCCCTCCTACAATGAGCAGTTCTTC. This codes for CSVFGPSYNEQFF.

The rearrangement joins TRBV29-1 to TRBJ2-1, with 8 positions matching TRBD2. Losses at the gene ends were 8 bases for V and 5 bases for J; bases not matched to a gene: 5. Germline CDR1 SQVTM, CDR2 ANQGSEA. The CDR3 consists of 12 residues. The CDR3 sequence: CSIGLADNEQFF. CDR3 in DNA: TGCAGCATTGGACTAGCCGACAATGAGCAGTTCTTC.

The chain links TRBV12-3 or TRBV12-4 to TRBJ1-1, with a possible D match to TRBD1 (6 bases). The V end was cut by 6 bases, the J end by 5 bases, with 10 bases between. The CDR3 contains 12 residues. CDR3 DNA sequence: TGTGCCAGCAGGTCCGGGACAACTGAAGCTTTCTTT. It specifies CASRSGTTEAFF.

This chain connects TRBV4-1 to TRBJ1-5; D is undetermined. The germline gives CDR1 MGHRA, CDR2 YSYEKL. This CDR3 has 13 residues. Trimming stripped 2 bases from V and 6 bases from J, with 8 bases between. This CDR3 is CASSQHRSQPQHF. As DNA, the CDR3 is TGCGCCAGCAGCCAACACAGATCTCAGCCCCAGCATTTT.

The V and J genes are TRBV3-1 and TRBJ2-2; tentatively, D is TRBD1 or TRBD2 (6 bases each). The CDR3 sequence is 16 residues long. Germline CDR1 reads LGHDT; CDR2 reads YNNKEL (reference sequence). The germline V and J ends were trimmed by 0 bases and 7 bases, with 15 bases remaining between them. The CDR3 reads CASSQDLGGDSGELFF. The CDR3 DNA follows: TGTGCCAGCAGCCAAGATTTGGGGGGCGATAGCGGGGAGCTGTTTTTT.

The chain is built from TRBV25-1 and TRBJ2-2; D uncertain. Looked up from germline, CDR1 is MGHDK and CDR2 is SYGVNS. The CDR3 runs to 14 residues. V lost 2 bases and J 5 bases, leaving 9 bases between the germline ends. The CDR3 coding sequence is TGTGCCAGCAGTGAAACTCAATGGACCGGGGAGCTGTTTTTT. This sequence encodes CASSETQWTGELFF.

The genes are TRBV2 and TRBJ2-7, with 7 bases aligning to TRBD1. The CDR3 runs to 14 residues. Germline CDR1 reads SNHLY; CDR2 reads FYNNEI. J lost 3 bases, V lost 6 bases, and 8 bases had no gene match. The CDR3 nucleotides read TGTGCCAGCAGGGCCCCGGACAGGTTCTACGAGCAGTACTTC. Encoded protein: CASRAPDRFYEQYF.

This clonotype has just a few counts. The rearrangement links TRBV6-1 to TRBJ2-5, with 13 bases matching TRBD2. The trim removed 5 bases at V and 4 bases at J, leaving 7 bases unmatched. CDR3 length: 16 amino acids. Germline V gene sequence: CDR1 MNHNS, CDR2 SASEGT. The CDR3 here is CASSLLGLAGRETQYF. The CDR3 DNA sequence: TGTGCCAGCAGTCTGTTGGGACTAGCGGGGAGAGAGACCCAGTACTTC.

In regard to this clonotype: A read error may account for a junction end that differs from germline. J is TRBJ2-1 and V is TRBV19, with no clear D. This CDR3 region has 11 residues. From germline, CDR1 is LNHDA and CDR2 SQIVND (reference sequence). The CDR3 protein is CASSIGNEQSF. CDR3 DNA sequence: TGTGCCAGTAGTATAGGTAATGAGCAGTCCTTC.

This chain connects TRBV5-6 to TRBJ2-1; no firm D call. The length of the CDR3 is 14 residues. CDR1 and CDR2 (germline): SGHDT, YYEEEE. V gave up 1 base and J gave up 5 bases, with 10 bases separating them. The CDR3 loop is CASSLRVFHNEQFF. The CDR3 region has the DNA TGTGCCAGCAGCTTGAGGGTTTTCCACAATGAGCAGTTCTTC.

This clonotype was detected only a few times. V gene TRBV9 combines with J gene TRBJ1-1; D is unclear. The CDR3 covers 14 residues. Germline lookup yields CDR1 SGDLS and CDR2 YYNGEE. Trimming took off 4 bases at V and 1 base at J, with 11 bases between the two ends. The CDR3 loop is CASSPRRGNTEAFF. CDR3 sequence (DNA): TGTGCCAGCAGCCCCCGCCGGGGGAACACTGAAGCTTTCTTT. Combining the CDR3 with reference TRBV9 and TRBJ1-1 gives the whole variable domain DSGVTQTPKHLITATGQRVTLRCSPRSGDLSVYWYQQSLDQGLQFLIQYYNGEERAKGNILERFSAQQFPDLHSELNLSSLELGDSALYFCASSPRRGNTEAFFGQGTRLTVV.